This TCR beta chain was captured in a study of cytomegalovirus exposure and HLA in healthy donors. V dropped 3 bases and J dropped 0 bases, with 15 bases sitting between them. Germline CDR1 KGHSH, CDR2 LQKENI. CDR3 length: 16 residues. The method was immunoSEQ multiplex PCR; TCRdb's version includes in-frame clones alone and lacks a portion of them. The table includes 250,000 to 400,000 clones, roughly 88% detected once. The origin of this receptor is a man aged 30 to 39 in good health and CMV-seronegative. The sequencing sample was made of PBMCs. The chain recombines TRBV18 with TRBJ2-7; possible D gene TRBD1, 5 bases. CDR3 region: CASSPPTVRSSYEQYF. In nucleotides, the CDR3 is TGTGCCAGCTCACCTCCGACAGTTAGGAGCTCCTACGAGCAGTACTTC.